The rows below give T cell receptor beta chains drawn from one sample of a study of T cell changes during pregnancy in multiple sclerosis. The data were produced by immunoSEQ multiplex PCR, yet TCRdb's version contains in-frame clones alone and is incomplete. The data show 65,000 to 95,000 clones, with around 91% seen just once and approximately 2% held by the top ten. The sample was peripheral blood, taken before pregnancy. Receptor source: a female donor with multiple sclerosis, enrolled in a pregnancy study. Each CDR3 is given with its conserved first and last residue. Fields, in order: D gene, CDR3 length, J gene, V gene, clone size, CDR3 DNA, CDR3 protein. A D gene is named only where the DNA matches it firmly. The size field is filled for only some rows; it gives once, few, many or a size class.

D: NA
length: 17
J: TRBJ1-2
V: TRBV7-9
size: NA
DNA: TGTGCCAGCAGCTCTCCCCGGCGGGGGCGTACTAACTATGGCTACACCTTC
CDR3: CASSSPRRGRTNYGYTF

D: NA
length: 14
J: TRBJ1-2
V: TRBV18
size: once
DNA: TGTGCCAGCTCACCCTCGAGGACAGACTATGGCTACACCTTC
CDR3: CASSPSRTDYGYTF

D: TRBD1
length: 15
J: TRBJ1-6
V: TRBV5-5
size: NA
DNA: TGTGCCAGCAGCTGGACCGGGACAGCAAATTCACCCCTCCACTTT
CDR3: CASSWTGTANSPLHF

D: TRBD1
length: 11
J: TRBJ2-5
V: TRBV5-1
size: once
DNA: TGCGCCAGCAGCTCAGGGGGGACCCAGTACTTC
CDR3: CASSSGGTQYF

D: TRBD1
length: 14
J: TRBJ1-1
V: TRBV28
size: NA
DNA: TGTGCCAGCAGTCCGGGGACAGGGGTGACTGAAGCTTTCTTT
CDR3: CASSPGTGVTEAFF

D: NA
length: 13
J: TRBJ1-1
V: TRBV5-4
size: NA
DNA: TGTGCCAGCAGCTGGGACACCAACACTGAAGCTTTCTTT
CDR3: CASSWDTNTEAFF

D: NA
length: 15
J: TRBJ2-3
V: TRBV28
size: NA
DNA: TGTGCCAGCAGTTTATCAGGGACTAGCACAGATACGCAGTATTTT
CDR3: CASSLSGTSTDTQYF

D: TRBD2
length: 15
J: TRBJ2-5
V: TRBV5-4
size: NA
DNA: TGTGCCAGCAGCTTCCCGGGGGGATATCAAGAGACCCAGTACTTC
CDR3: CASSFPGGYQETQYF

D: TRBD1
length: 13
J: TRBJ1-1
V: TRBV2
size: once
DNA: TGTGCCAGCAGTTCGACAGGGGGTACTGAAGCTTTCTTT
CDR3: CASSSTGGTEAFF

D: NA
length: 13
J: TRBJ1-2
V: TRBV5-6
size: once
DNA: TGTGCCAGCAGTCCAGGGATCGTCTATGGCTACACCTTC
CDR3: CASSPGIVYGYTF

D: TRBD1
length: 12
J: TRBJ1-2
V: TRBV2
size: NA
DNA: TGTGCCAGCCGGACAGGGAACTATGGCTACACCTTC
CDR3: CASRTGNYGYTF

D: NA
length: 13
J: TRBJ2-3
V: TRBV6-5
size: NA
DNA: TGTGCCAGCAGTTACTCTTTGCGTGATACGCAGTATTTT
CDR3: CASSYSLRDTQYF

D: NA
length: 16
J: TRBJ2-3
V: TRBV7-3
size: NA
DNA: TGTGCCAGCAGCTTAAGGGGCGGGGCCGGCACAGATACGCAGTATTTT
CDR3: CASSLRGGAGTDTQYF

D: TRBD1
length: 15
J: TRBJ1-1
V: TRBV14
size: NA
DNA: TGTGCCAGCAGCCAAGATCAGGGGGCAAGAACTGAAGCTTTCTTT
CDR3: CASSQDQGARTEAFF

D: TRBD1
length: 15
J: TRBJ2-7
V: TRBV19
size: once
DNA: TGTGCCAGTAGTCCACGGACAGGGACGTCCTACGAGCAGTACTTC
CDR3: CASSPRTGTSYEQYF

D: TRBD2
length: 15
J: TRBJ2-1
V: TRBV15
size: NA
DNA: TGTGCCACCAGCAGAGAACTAGCGGAGGACAATGAGCAGTTCTTC
CDR3: CATSRELAEDNEQFF

D: NA
length: 15
J: TRBJ2-5
V: TRBV21-1
size: once
DNA: TGTGCCAGCAGCGGCCGGGACAGGGGAACAGAGACCCAGTACTTC
CDR3: CASSGRDRGTETQYF

D: TRBD1
length: 14
J: TRBJ2-7
V: TRBV6-5
size: many
DNA: TGTGCCAGCAGTGAGGGACAGGGGGCGTACGAGCAGTACTTC
CDR3: CASSEGQGAYEQYF

D: NA
length: 16
J: TRBJ1-2
V: TRBV28
size: NA
DNA: TGTGCCAGCAGTGGAGGGGAATGGGGCAACAACTATGGCTACACCTTC
CDR3: CASSGGEWGNNYGYTF

D: NA
length: 14
J: TRBJ2-2
V: TRBV11-3
size: NA
DNA: TGTGCCAGCAGCCGGGGACAGAACACCGGGGAGCTGTTTTTT
CDR3: CASSRGQNTGELFF

D: NA
length: 15
J: TRBJ1-1
V: TRBV5-4
size: NA
DNA: TGTGCCAGCACCCCACGGGGGGGGGCGGACACTGAAGCTTTCTTT
CDR3: CASTPRGGADTEAFF

D: TRBD1
length: 13
J: TRBJ2-5
V: TRBV5-1
size: once
DNA: TGCGCCAGCGGCACGGGACAGCAAGAGACCCAGTACTTC
CDR3: CASGTGQQETQYF

D: TRBD2
length: 17
J: TRBJ2-1
V: TRBV4-1
size: NA
DNA: TGCGCCAGCAGCCGTTCTAGGAGGCGGGGGGGGGACAATGAGCAGTTCTTC
CDR3: CASSRSRRRGGDNEQFF

D: NA
length: 15
J: TRBJ1-5
V: TRBV7-2
size: NA
DNA: TGTGCCAGCAGCTTAAGGCGGTGGGGCAATCAGCCCCAGCATTTT
CDR3: CASSLRRWGNQPQHF

D: NA
length: 17
J: TRBJ1-2
V: TRBV7-2
size: once
DNA: TGTGCCAGCAGCTTAGTACTTTGGCAGGCCCCCAACTATGGCTACACCTTC
CDR3: CASSLVLWQAPNYGYTF

D: TRBD2
length: 15
J: TRBJ2-2
V: TRBV11-3
size: NA
DNA: TGTGCCAGCAGCACAACTAGCGGAACGGCCGGGGAGCTGTTTTTT
CDR3: CASSTTSGTAGELFF

D: NA
length: 17
J: TRBJ2-2
V: TRBV11-2
size: once
DNA: TGTGCCAGCAGCTTGGAACGCCTTGGGGGAGGCACCGGGGAGCTGTTTTTT
CDR3: CASSLERLGGGTGELFF

D: NA
length: 15
J: TRBJ2-3
V: TRBV7-9
size: NA
DNA: TGTGCCAGCAGCCCCCAAGAGGACTACACAGATACGCAGTATTTT
CDR3: CASSPQEDYTDTQYF

D: NA
length: 16
J: TRBJ2-6
V: TRBV4-3
size: NA
DNA: TGCGCCAGCAGCCAAGATCTCAGGGTTGGGGCCAACGTCCTGACTTTC
CDR3: CASSQDLRVGANVLTF

D: NA
length: 11
J: TRBJ1-2
V: TRBV5-3
size: NA
DNA: TGTGCCAGAAGTCGCCCCGGGGGGATCAGCTTC
CDR3: CARSRPGGISF

D: NA
length: 11
J: TRBJ1-1
V: TRBV6-6
size: NA
DNA: TGTGCCAGCGGCAACTCAGGGTGGGCTTTCTTT
CDR3: CASGNSGWAFF

D: TRBD2
length: 16
J: TRBJ2-3
V: TRBV4-1
size: NA
DNA: TGCGCCAGCAGCCGCCGACTAGCGGGACGCACAGATACGCAGTATTTT
CDR3: CASSRRLAGRTDTQYF

D: TRBD2
length: 14
J: TRBJ2-1
V: TRBV19
size: NA
DNA: TGTGCCAGTACCCGGACTAGCGGGGTCGGCGAGCAGTTCTTC
CDR3: CASTRTSGVGEQFF

D: TRBD1
length: 14
J: TRBJ2-7
V: TRBV2
size: NA
DNA: TGTGCCAGCAGTCTTTTGACAGGGACCTACGAGCAGTACTTC
CDR3: CASSLLTGTYEQYF

D: TRBD1
length: 16
J: TRBJ2-5
V: TRBV11-2
size: once
DNA: TGTGCCAGCAGCTCGGGGACAGCCCTCGGGTCGGGGACCCAGTACTTC
CDR3: CASSSGTALGSGTQYF

D: TRBD2
length: 14
J: TRBJ2-2
V: TRBV30
size: few
DNA: TGTGCCTGGGGGGGGGAATCGGTCACCGGGGAGCTGTTTTTT
CDR3: CAWGGESVTGELFF

D: NA
length: 14
J: TRBJ2-7
V: TRBV5-1
size: NA
DNA: TGCGCCAGCAGCTTAGGACAGTTTTTCTACGAGCAGTACTTC
CDR3: CASSLGQFFYEQYF